This is a list of T cell receptor beta chains from one sample in a study of T cells in Graves' hyperthyroidism and ophthalmopathy. TCRdb ran MiXCR on the multiplex PCR reads and lists one entry per CDR3 protein. The sample has 450,000 to 700,000 distinct CDR3 sequences, about half seen once. The sequenced sample was peripheral blood or thyroid tissue (not recorded which). The receptors derive from a woman under 30 with Graves' hyperthyroidism. The CDR3 runs from the conserved cysteine through the conserved F or W. The D gene is left open where the match is weak. A clone size is listed for some rows: how often the clone was seen (once, few, many), or a class if it is expanded.

many	TRBV6-1	TRBJ1-2	.	CASSVGHRYTF	TGTGCCAGCAGTGTGGGACACCGCTACACCTTC
.	TRBV10-2	TRBJ1-4	TRBD1	CGSGTVNEKLFF	TGCGGCAGCGGGACAGTTAATGAAAAACTGTTTTTT
.	TRBV12-3/TRBV12-4	TRBJ2-7	.	CASSLIGHRSSYEQYF	TGTGCCAGCAGCTTAATAGGACACAGAAGCTCCTACGAGCAGTACTTC
many	TRBV4-1	TRBJ1-5	.	CASSRSQGGSNQPQHF	TGCGCCAGCAGCCGTTCCCAGGGAGGCAGCAATCAGCCCCAGCATTTT
.	TRBV7-2	TRBJ2-1	TRBD2	CASSFWTSGRRKNEQFF	TGTGCCAGCAGCTTCTGGACTAGCGGGAGACGTAAGAATGAGCAGTTCTTC
.	TRBV20-1	TRBJ2-5	.	CSASRAGRETQYF	TGCAGTGCTAGCCGGGCAGGGAGGGAGACCCAGTACTTC
.	TRBV10-3	TRBJ2-3	TRBD2	CAISAPLTSGNTDTQYF	TGTGCCATCAGTGCACCCCTGACTAGCGGGAACACAGATACGCAGTATTTT
.	TRBV29-1	TRBJ2-5	TRBD1	CSVEGFPSVRQGGQETQYF	TGCAGCGTTGAAGGCTTCCCTAGCGTCCGACAGGGGGGGCAAGAGACCCAGTACTTC
many	TRBV29-1	TRBJ2-7	TRBD1	CSVEVLGTGDGEQYF	TGCAGCGTTGAAGTACTAGGGACAGGGGATGGCGAGCAGTACTTC
.	TRBV7-9	TRBJ1-1	.	CASLGFRGGSSTEAFF	TGTGCCTCCCTAGGTTTCCGCGGCGGGAGTAGCACTGAAGCTTTCTTT
few	TRBV2	TRBJ2-4	.	CASSDPRKNIQYF	TGTGCCAGCAGTGACCCCAGGAAAAACATTCAGTACTTC
many	TRBV20-1	TRBJ1-5	.	CSAVDFEHSLEPQHF	TGCAGTGCTGTCGATTTCGAGCACAGCTTGGAGCCCCAGCATTTT
.	TRBV19	TRBJ2-6	TRBD2	CASSIRAGVTGANVLTF	TGTGCCAGTAGTATAAGAGCGGGAGTCACCGGGGCCAACGTCCTGACTTTC
.	TRBV6-5	TRBJ2-3	.	CASSYGPAEYLRGTDTQYF	TGTGCCAGCAGTTACGGCCCCGCGGAGTACCTGAGAGGCACAGATACGCAGTATTTT
.	TRBV7-9	TRBJ1-1	.	CASSFGGFNTEAFF	TGTGCCAGCAGCTTCGGGGGCTTCAACACTGAAGCTTTCTTT
many	TRBV20-1	TRBJ2-7	TRBD2	CSARAGTSSLGEQYF	TGCAGTGCTAGAGCTGGGACTAGCTCCCTGGGCGAGCAGTACTTC
.	TRBV13	TRBJ2-7	TRBD1	CASTLQGYTYEQYF	TGTGCCAGCACCCTACAGGGGTATACCTACGAGCAGTACTTC
many	TRBV5-1	TRBJ1-5	.	CASSLTGASQPQHF	TGCGCCAGCAGCTTGACGGGGGCTAGTCAGCCCCAGCATTTT
many	TRBV7-9	TRBJ1-5	.	CASSPGNGQPQHF	TGTGCCAGCAGCCCAGGGAACGGTCAGCCCCAGCATTTT
.	TRBV20-1	TRBJ2-5	TRBD2	CSARDLNSGGQETQYF	TGCAGTGCTAGAGATCTGAATAGCGGGGGCCAAGAGACCCAGTACTTC
many	TRBV19	TRBJ1-2	.	CASSIDHRTDYGYTF	TGTGCCAGTAGTATAGATCATCGGACGGACTATGGCTACACCTTC
many	TRBV7-2	TRBJ2-7	.	CASSSGVTYPYEQYF	TGTGCCAGCAGCAGTGGGGTGACTTATCCCTACGAGCAGTACTTC
.	TRBV6-4	TRBJ2-2	.	CASSLLGLNTGELLF	TGTGCCAGCAGTTTACTGGGGCTGAACACCGGGGAGCTGCTTTTT
many	TRBV12-3/TRBV12-4	TRBJ2-7	TRBD1	CASSNWTGFNEQYF	TGTGCCAGCAGTAATTGGACAGGGTTCAACGAGCAGTACTTC
many	TRBV12-3/TRBV12-4	TRBJ2-7	.	CASSSFRVGYEQYF	TGTGCCAGCAGCTCCTTCAGGGTCGGGTACGAGCAGTACTTC
.	TRBV2	TRBJ2-1	TRBD2	CASSGSSGSLAGYNEQFF	TGTGCCAGCAGTGGGTCTAGCGGGAGCCTGGCGGGGTACAATGAGCAGTTCTTC
.	TRBV29-1	TRBJ1-1	.	CSVGQTGRDTEAFF	TGCAGCGTAGGCCAGACAGGTAGGGACACTGAAGCTTTCTTT
.	TRBV5-4	TRBJ1-5	TRBD1	CACNPGQVGNQPQHF	TGTGCCTGCAATCCGGGACAGGTGGGCAATCAGCCCCAGCATTTT
.	TRBV15	TRBJ1-4	TRBD1	CATSSGTGSISEKLFF	TGTGCCACCAGCAGCGGGACAGGGAGCATCAGTGAAAAACTGTTTTTT
.	TRBV12-3/TRBV12-4	TRBJ2-2	.	CASSFQGMGTGELFF	TGTGCCAGCAGTTTTCAGGGAATGGGAACCGGGGAGCTGTTTTTT
many	TRBV20-1	TRBJ2-2	.	CSASRASATGELFF	TGCAGTGCTAGTCGCGCTAGCGCCACCGGGGAGCTGTTTTTT
many	TRBV7-2	TRBJ2-3	.	CASSPPGLNTGYF	TGTGCCAGCAGCCCCCCCGGGCTCAATACGGGGTATTTT
.	TRBV4-1	TRBJ2-3	.	CASSLVSDMQYF	TGCGCCAGCAGCCTCGTGTCGGATATGCAGTATTTT
many	TRBV29-1	TRBJ2-5	TRBD2	CSVEDWEGTSVQETQYF	TGCAGCGTTGAAGATTGGGAAGGGACTAGCGTACAAGAGACCCAGTACTTC
many	TRBV12-3/TRBV12-4	TRBJ2-3	TRBD1	CASSSDRGDTQYF	TGTGCCAGCAGTTCCGACAGGGGTGATACGCAGTATTTT
many	TRBV11-2	TRBJ2-5	.	CASSLFGAETQYF	TGTGCCAGCAGCCTCTTCGGGGCAGAGACCCAGTACTTC
many	TRBV14	TRBJ1-2	.	CASSPSEREAYGYTF	TGTGCCAGCAGCCCATCCGAAAGGGAAGCTTATGGCTACACCTTC
many	TRBV20-1	TRBJ2-2	.	CSARSRGPATGELFF	TGCAGTGCTAGGAGCAGGGGCCCGGCCACCGGGGAGCTGTTTTTT
.	TRBV19	TRBJ2-1	.	CASSINQGGVYEQLF	TGTGCCAGTAGTATAAATCAGGGCGGGGTCTACGAGCAGCTCTTC
.	TRBV2	TRBJ2-5	TRBD2	CASSEPRGLAGQETQYF	TGTGCCAGCAGTGAGCCCCGGGGACTAGCGGGGCAAGAGACCCAGTACTTC
many	TRBV19	TRBJ2-2	.	CASSPRGQSNTGELFF	TGTGCCAGTAGTCCTAGAGGGCAGAGTAACACCGGGGAGCTGTTTTTT
.	TRBV6-1	TRBJ2-5	TRBD2	CASSEGTSGRGTQYF	TGCGCCAGCAGTGAAGGGACTAGCGGCCGAGGGACCCAGTACTTC
many	TRBV15	TRBJ2-2	TRBD2	CATSREELAGFTGELFF	TGTGCCACCAGCAGAGAGGAGCTAGCGGGGTTCACCGGGGAGCTGTTTTTT
.	TRBV30	TRBJ2-2	.	CAWSLTAGGELFF	TGTGCCTGGAGTCTTACAGCGGGCGGGGAGCTGTTTTTT
many	TRBV20-1	TRBJ1-3	.	CSARVRGSSGNTIYF	TGCAGTGCTAGAGTTAGGGGCAGCTCTGGAAACACCATATATTTT
.	TRBV2	TRBJ1-5	.	CASSARDGRPNQPQHF	TGTGCCAGCAGTGCTAGAGATGGGAGGCCCAATCAGCCCCAGCATTTT
many	TRBV20-1	TRBJ1-1	.	CSARTVRAAAFF	TGCAGTGCGAGGACAGTAAGGGCGGCAGCTTTCTTT
many	TRBV12-3/TRBV12-4	TRBJ2-6	.	CASRTGFSGANVLTF	TGTGCCAGCAGAACAGGGTTCTCTGGGGCCAACGTCCTGACTTTC
many	TRBV6-5	TRBJ1-1	.	CASSVPGANTEAFF	TGTGCCAGCAGTGTTCCGGGAGCGAACACTGAAGCTTTCTTT